This passage covers 15 T cell receptor beta chains from one sample sequenced in a study of shared clonotypes between healthy human individuals. Using immunoSEQ multiplex PCR, the repertoire was profiled, and TCRdb retains in-frame clones only, with some absent. Altogether about 2 million clones are present, about 94% being singletons, with the ten largest covering roughly 1%. Terminally differentiated effector memory CD45RA+ cells were excluded by CCR7 positive selection of CD45RO-negative cells. Sequencing was performed on naive CD8+ T cells sorted from blood. The receptors come from a young man in good health.

This clone was detected once. This same CDR3 is encoded by further DNA sequences in the sample. This chain links TRBV28 with TRBJ2-7; perhaps TRBD2 as D (6 bases). The CDR3 is made up of 14 amino acids. With 2 bases removed from V and 4 bases from J, the gap between germline ends came to 12 bases. CDR1 and CDR2 (germline): MDHEN, SYDVKM. The CDR3 DNA follows: TGTGCCAGCAGTTTAGTGGGGGGTTCTTACGAGCAGTACTTC. This translates into CASSLVGGSYEQYF. The full variable domain, completed using reference TRBV28 and TRBJ2-7, is DVKVTQSSRYLVKRTGEKVFLECVQDMDHENMFWYRQDPGLGLRLIYFSYDVKMKEKGDIPEGYSVSREKKERFSLILESASTNQTSMYLCASSLVGGSYEQYFGPGTRLTVT.

The chain combines TRBV1 with TRBJ2-7; TRBD2, the table's D call, was not compared with the DNA. TRBV1 is reported as a pseudogene. This CDR3 is built from 19 residues. The CDR3 region has the DNA TGCACCAGCAGCGCGACTAGCGGGGCGTATAAGGAGGGGTTCTACGAGCAGTACTTC. Its translation is CTSSATSGAYKEGFYEQYF.

The rearrangement joins TRBV10-2 to TRBJ2-1; D perhaps matches TRBD2 (6 bases). Germline values: CDR1 WSHSY, CDR2 SAAADI. V was pared by 1 base and J by 10 bases, with 11 bases between. The CDR3 has 13 amino acids. CDR3 amino acids: CASSELLAAEQFF. The CDR3 nucleotides are TGCGCCAGCAGTGAGTTGTTAGCGGCCGAGCAGTTCTTC.

The chain joins TRBV13 to TRBJ2-1; no reliable D call. V dropped 2 bases and J dropped 10 bases, with 15 bases sitting between them. This CDR3 is built from 14 residues. The germline V gene encodes CDR1 PRHDT and CDR2 FYEKMQ (reference sequence). CDR3 DNA sequence: TGTGCCAGCAGCTTAAACGTAGGACGTCAAGAGCAGTTCTTC. Its protein product is CASSLNVGRQEQFF.

J is TRBJ1-1 and V is TRBV7-9; tentatively, D is TRBD1 (5 bases). The germline gives CDR1 SEHNR, CDR2 FQNEAQ (reference sequence). Trimming left V 4 bases short and J 1 base short, with 13 bases between. This CDR3 spans 15 amino acids. The DNA of the CDR3 is TGTGCCAGCAGCTCCCTAGACAGCCAGAACACTGAAGCTTTCTTT. This encodes CASSSLDSQNTEAFF.

The J gene is TRBJ2-4, the V gene TRBV7-9, with D unclear. CDR1 is SEHNR, CDR2 FQNEAQ, per germline (reference sequence). The CDR3 spans 12 residues. Trimming shortened V by 5 bases and J by 9 bases, and 11 bases separated the two germline ends. CDR3 in amino acids: CASSRSGSIQYF. In nucleotides, the CDR3 is TGTGCCAGCAGCCGTAGTGGTTCCATTCAGTACTTC. The full variable domain, rest sourced from reference TRBV7-9 and TRBJ2-4, is DTGVSQNPRHKITKRGQNVTFRCDPISEHNRLYWYRQTLGQGPEFLTYFQNEAQLEKSRLLSDRFSAERPKGSFSTLEIQRTEQGDSAMYLCASSRSGSIQYFGAGTRLSVL.

This chain joins TRBV13 and TRBJ2-7; the D is unclear. CDR1 and CDR2 from the germline V gene are PRHDT and FYEKMQ (reference sequence). Trimming removed 1 base at V and 0 bases at J, with 7 bases between. This CDR3 comprises 14 residues. Here the CDR3 DNA reads TGTGCCAGCAGCTTAGCCCAGAGCTCCTACGAGCAGTACTTC. Protein sequence: CASSLAQSSYEQYF.

A note on this clone: The sample contains more than one DNA sequence encoding this CDR3. The rearrangement links TRBV6-5 to TRBJ2-7, with a weak D call TRBD1 (6 bases). The germline V and J ends were trimmed by 2 bases and 2 bases, with 7 bases remaining between them. Germline CDR1 MNHEY, CDR2 SVGAGI. This CDR3 is 13 amino acids long. Here the CDR3 DNA reads TGTGCCAGCAGTTACGGGGACACCTACGAGCAGTACTTC. Its protein product is CASSYGDTYEQYF.

A remark on this clone: This sample also contains other DNA sequences that code for the same CDR3. V and J are TRBV9 and TRBJ2-7; D remains ambiguous. Trimming pared 0 bases from V and 4 bases from J, leaving 11 bases between. The CDR3 contains 14 residues. CDR1 is SGDLS, CDR2 YYNGEE, per germline. CDR3 protein: CASSVEDSPYEQYF. The DNA of the CDR3 is TGTGCCAGCAGCGTAGAGGATAGTCCGTACGAGCAGTACTTC.

A note on this clone: This sample includes further DNA sequences coding for the same CDR3. The genes are TRBV6-5 and TRBJ1-1, with unresolved D. The CDR3 is 14 amino acids. V was pared by 0 bases and J by 1 base, with 6 bases between. Germline V gives CDR1 MNHEY, CDR2 SVGAGI. The CDR3 region is CASSYSAPNTEAFF. The CDR3 DNA sequence: TGTGCCAGCAGTTACTCTGCCCCGAACACTGAAGCTTTCTTT.

CDR3: CASSLGLAGFAGELFF. As DNA, the CDR3 is TGTGCCAGCAGTCTCGGACTAGCGGGGTTCGCCGGGGAGCTGTTTTTT. The rearrangement links TRBV7-3 to TRBJ2-2; TRBD2 aligns across 12 bases. The germline CDR1 and CDR2 sequences are SGHTA and FQGTGA. The V gene end was trimmed by 6 bases and the J gene end by 6 bases; junction bases not matched to a gene: 8. The length of the CDR3 is 16 residues.

Note on this clone: A read error may account for a junction end that differs from germline. The chain has TRBV19 and TRBJ1-1, with D tentatively TRBD1 (6 bases). This CDR3 spans 15 amino acids. CDR1 is LNHDA and CDR2 is SQIVND in the germline V gene (reference sequence). This CDR3 is CASRVREGGNIEAFF. CDR3 sequence (DNA): TGTGCCAGCCGGGTTCGGGAGGGGGGAAACATTGAAGCTTTCTTT.

As concerns this clone: The conserved phenylalanine or tryptophan normally closing the CDR3 is absent here, so this likely arose from a read error. The DNA is omitted, as the CDR3 cannot be located on it reliably, and the CDR3 follows TCRdb's listing. The chain couples TRBV5-4 to TRBJ2-4. CDR1 and CDR2 (germline): SGHNT, YYREEE (reference sequence). The CDR3 is 9 amino acids long, termini counted. This chain's CDR3 is CASSLVCHP.

V gene TRBV9 combines with J gene TRBJ2-2; D unresolved. The ends were cut back, 4 bases at V and 5 bases at J, with 15 bases in the middle. Germline V gene sequence: CDR1 SGDLS, CDR2 YYNGEE. The CDR3 is made up of 15 amino acids. CDR3 sequence reads: CASSSSFVPTGELFF. The CDR3, as DNA: TGTGCCAGCAGCTCGAGTTTTGTCCCTACCGGGGAGCTGTTTTTT.

CDR3 DNA: TGTGCCAGCAGTGTTAACAGGGTCGCCTACGAGCAGTACTTC. Its protein is CASSVNRVAYEQYF. This rearrangement joins TRBV25-1 to TRBJ2-7, with D perhaps matching TRBD1 (6 bases). The germline gives CDR1 MGHDK, CDR2 SYGVNS. Trimming pared 4 bases from V and 2 bases from J, leaving 12 bases between. The CDR3 totals 14 residues.